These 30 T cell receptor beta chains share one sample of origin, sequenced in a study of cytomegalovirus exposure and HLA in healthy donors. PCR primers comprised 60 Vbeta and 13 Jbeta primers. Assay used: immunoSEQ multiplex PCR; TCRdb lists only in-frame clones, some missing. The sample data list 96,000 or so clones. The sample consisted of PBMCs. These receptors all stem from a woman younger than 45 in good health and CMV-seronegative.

As DNA, the CDR3 is TGCGCCAGCAGCCCAACCGGGACAGGGGGCGCCGGGCAGCCCCAGCATTTT. Translated, it gives CASSPTGTGGAGQPQHF. The chain recombines TRBV4-1 with TRBJ1-5; TRBD1 matches 12 bases. The V segment lost 4 bases and the J segment 7 bases; nucleotides outside the gene matches: 11. Germline V gene data show CDR1 as MGHRA and CDR2 as YSYEKL. CDR3 length: 17 residues.

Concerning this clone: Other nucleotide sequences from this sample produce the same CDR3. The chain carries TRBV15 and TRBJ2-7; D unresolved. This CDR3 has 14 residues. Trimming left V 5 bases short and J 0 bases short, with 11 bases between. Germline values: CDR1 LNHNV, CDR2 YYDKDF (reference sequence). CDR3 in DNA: TGTGCCACCAGCCGAGGTCGTAGCTCCTACGAGCAGTACTTC. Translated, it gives CATSRGRSSYEQYF.

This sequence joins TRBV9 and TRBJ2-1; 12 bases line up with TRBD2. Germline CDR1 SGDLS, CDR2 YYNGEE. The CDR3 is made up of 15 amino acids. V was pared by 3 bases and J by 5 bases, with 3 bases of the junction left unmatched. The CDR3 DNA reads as TGTGCCAGCAGCGGCACTAGCGGGGGGAACAATGAGCAGTTCTTC. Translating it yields CASSGTSGGNNEQFF.

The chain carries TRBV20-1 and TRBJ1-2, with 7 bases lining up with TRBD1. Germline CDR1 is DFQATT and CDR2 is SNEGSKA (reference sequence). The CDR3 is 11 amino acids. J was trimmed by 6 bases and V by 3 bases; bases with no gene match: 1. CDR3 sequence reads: CSASDRDGYTF. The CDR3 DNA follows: TGCAGTGCTAGTGACAGGGATGGCTACACCTTC.

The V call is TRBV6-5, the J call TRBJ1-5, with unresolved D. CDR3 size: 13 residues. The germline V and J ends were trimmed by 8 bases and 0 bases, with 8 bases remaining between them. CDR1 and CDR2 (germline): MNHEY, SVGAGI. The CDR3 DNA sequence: TGTGCCAGCCGGACTGATAGCAATCAGCCCCAGCATTTT. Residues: CASRTDSNQPQHF.

For the CDR3, the DNA is TGTGCCAGCAGTGTGACTAGCGGGACCGAGCAGTTCTTC. Protein sequence: CASSVTSGTEQFF. The rearrangement uses TRBV6-1 and TRBJ2-1; 11 positions agree with TRBD2. The J segment lost 10 bases and the V segment lost 4 bases, leaving 3 bases of the junction unmatched. The CDR3 has 13 amino acids. CDR1 and CDR2 from the germline V gene are MNHNS and SASEGT.

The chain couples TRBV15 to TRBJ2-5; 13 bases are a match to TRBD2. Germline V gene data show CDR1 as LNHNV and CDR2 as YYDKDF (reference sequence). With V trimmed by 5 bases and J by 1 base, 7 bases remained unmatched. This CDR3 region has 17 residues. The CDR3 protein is CATSAPGLAGIQETQYF. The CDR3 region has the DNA TGTGCCACCAGCGCCCCGGGACTAGCGGGGATCCAAGAGACCCAGTACTTC. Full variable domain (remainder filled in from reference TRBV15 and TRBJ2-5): DAMVIQNPRYQVTQFGKPVTLSCSQTLNHNVMYWYQQKSSQAPKLLFHYYDKDFNNEADTPDNFQSRRPNTSFCFLDIRSPGLGDTAMYLCATSAPGLAGIQETQYFGPGTRLLVL.

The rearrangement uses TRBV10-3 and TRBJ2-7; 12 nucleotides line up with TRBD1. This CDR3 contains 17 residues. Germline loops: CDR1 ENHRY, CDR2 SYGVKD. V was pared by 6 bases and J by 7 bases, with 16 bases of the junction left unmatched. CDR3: CAISPRAPGQGAEEQYF. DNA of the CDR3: TGTGCCATCAGCCCTAGAGCCCCGGGACAGGGGGCTGAGGAGCAGTACTTC.

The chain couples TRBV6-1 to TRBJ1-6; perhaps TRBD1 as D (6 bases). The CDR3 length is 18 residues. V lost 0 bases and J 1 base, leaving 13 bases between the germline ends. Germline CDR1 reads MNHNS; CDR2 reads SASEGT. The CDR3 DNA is TGTGCCAGCAGTGAAGCGCTTCTCAGGGGTTCCTATAATTCACCCCTCCACTTT. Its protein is CASSEALLRGSYNSPLHF.

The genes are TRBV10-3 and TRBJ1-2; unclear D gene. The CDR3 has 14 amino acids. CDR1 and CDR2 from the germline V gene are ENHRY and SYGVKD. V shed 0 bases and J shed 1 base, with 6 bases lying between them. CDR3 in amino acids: CAISESNRNYGYTF. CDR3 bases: TGTGCCATCAGTGAGTCAAATCGTAACTATGGCTACACCTTC.

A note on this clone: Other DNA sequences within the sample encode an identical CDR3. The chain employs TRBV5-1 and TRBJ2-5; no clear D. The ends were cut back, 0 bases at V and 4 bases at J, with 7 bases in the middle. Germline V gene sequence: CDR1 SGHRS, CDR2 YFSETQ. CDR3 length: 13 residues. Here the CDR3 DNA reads TGCGCCAGCAGCTTGGCCTCGCGAGAGACCCAGTACTTC. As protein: CASSLASRETQYF.

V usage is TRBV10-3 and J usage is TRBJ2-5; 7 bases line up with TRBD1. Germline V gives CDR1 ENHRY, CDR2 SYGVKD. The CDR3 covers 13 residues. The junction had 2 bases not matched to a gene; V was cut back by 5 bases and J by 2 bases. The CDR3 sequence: CAISRDSQETQYF. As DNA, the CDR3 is TGTGCCATCAGTCGGGACAGTCAAGAGACCCAGTACTTC.

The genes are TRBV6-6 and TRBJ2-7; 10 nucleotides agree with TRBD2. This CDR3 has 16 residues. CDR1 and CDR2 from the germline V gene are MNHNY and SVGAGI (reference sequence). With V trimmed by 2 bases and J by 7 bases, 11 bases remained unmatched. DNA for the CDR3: TGTGCCAGCAGTTACAGTCCAGCGGGGGGGCCAGATGAGCAGTACTTC. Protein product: CASSYSPAGGPDEQYF.

The CDR3 reads CASRELSHTEAFF. The CDR3, as DNA: TGTGCCAGCAGGGAGCTCAGCCACACTGAAGCTTTCTTT. The chain employs TRBV28 and TRBJ1-1, with unresolved D. The CDR3 loop spans 13 amino acids. The V end was cut by 6 bases, the J end by 3 bases, with 11 bases between. Germline V gives CDR1 MDHEN, CDR2 SYDVKM.

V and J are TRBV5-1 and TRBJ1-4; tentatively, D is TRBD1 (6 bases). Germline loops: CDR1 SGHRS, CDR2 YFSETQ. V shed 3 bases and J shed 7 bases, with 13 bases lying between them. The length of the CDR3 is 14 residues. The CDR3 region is CASSSQGRSEKLFF. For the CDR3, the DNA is TGCGCCAGCAGCTCACAGGGTAGATCTGAAAAACTGTTTTTT.

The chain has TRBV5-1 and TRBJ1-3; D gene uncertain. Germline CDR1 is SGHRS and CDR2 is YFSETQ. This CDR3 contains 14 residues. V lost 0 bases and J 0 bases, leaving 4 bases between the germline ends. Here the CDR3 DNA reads TGCGCCAGCAGCTTGGCAGGCTCTGGAAACACCATATATTTT. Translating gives CASSLAGSGNTIYF. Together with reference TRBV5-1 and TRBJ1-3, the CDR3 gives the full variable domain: KAGVTQTPRYLIKTRGQQVTLSCSPISGHRSVSWYQQTPGQGLQFLFEYFSETQRNKGNFPGRFSGRQFSNSRSEMNVSTLELGDSALYLCASSLAGSGNTIYFGEGSWLTVV.

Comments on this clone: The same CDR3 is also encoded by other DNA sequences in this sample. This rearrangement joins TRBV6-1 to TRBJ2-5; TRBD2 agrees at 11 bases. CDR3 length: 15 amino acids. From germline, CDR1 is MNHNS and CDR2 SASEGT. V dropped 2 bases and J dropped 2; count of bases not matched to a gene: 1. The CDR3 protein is CASSELAGGQETQYF. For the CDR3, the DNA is TGTGCCAGCAGTGAATTAGCGGGGGGGCAAGAGACCCAGTACTTC.

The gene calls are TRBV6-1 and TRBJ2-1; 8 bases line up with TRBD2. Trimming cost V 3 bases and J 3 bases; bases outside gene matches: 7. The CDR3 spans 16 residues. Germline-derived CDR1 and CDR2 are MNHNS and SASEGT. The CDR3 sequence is CASSETSEALYNEQFF. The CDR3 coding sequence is TGTGCCAGCAGTGAGACTAGCGAAGCCCTCTACAATGAGCAGTTCTTC.

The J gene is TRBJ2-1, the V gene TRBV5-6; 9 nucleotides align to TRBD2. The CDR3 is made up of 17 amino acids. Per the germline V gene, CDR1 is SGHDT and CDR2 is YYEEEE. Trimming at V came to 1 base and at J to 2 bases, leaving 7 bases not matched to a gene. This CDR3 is CASSLRASGETYNEQFF. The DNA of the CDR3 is TGTGCCAGCAGCTTGAGGGCTAGCGGGGAAACCTACAATGAGCAGTTCTTC.

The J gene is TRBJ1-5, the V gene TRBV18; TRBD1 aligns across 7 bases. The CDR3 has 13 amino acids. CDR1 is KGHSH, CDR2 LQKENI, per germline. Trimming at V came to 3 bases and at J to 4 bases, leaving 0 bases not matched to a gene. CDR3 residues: CASSPDRNQPQHF. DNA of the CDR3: TGTGCCAGCTCACCGGACAGGAATCAGCCCCAGCATTTT.

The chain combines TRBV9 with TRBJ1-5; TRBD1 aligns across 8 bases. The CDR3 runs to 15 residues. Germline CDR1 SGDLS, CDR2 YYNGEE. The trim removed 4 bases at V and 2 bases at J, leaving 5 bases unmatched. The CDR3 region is CASSMTGEGNQPQHF. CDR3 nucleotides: TGTGCCAGCAGCATGACAGGGGAGGGCAATCAGCCCCAGCATTTT.

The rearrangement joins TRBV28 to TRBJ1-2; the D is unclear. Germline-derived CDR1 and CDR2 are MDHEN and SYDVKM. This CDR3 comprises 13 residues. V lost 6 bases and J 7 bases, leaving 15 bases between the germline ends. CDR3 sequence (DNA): TGTGCCAGCAGCCCCCCGGGATTGCTTGGCTACACCTTC. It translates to CASSPPGLLGYTF.

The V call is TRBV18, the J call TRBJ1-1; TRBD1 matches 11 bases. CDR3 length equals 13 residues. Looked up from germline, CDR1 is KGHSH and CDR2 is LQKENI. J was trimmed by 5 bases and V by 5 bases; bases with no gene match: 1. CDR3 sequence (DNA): TGTGCCAGCTCAGGGACAGGGGGGACTGAAGCTTTCTTT. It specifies CASSGTGGTEAFF.

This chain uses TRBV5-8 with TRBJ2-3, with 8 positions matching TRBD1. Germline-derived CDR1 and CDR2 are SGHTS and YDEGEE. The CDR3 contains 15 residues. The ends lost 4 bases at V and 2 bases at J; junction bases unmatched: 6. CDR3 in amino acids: CASSPWGQATDTQYF. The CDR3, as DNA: TGTGCCAGCAGCCCATGGGGACAGGCCACAGATACGCAGTATTTT.

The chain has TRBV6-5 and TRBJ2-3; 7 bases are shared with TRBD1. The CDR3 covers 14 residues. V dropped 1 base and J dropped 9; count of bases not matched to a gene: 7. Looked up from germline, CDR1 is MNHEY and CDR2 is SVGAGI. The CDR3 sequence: CASSYYRQGSTQYF. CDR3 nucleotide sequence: TGTGCCAGCAGTTACTACCGACAGGGTTCAACGCAGTATTTT.

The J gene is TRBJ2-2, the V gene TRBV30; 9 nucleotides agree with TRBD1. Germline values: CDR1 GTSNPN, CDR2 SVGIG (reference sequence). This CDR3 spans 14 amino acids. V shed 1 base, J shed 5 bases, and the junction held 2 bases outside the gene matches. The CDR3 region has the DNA TGTGCCTGGAGTGAGGGACAGGGTACCGGGGAGCTGTTTTTT. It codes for CAWSEGQGTGELFF. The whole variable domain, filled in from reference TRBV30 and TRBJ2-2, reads SQTIHQWPATLVQPVGSPLSLECTVEGTSNPNLYWYRQAAGRGLQLLFYSVGIGQISSEVPQNLSASRPQDRQFILSSKKLLLSDSGFYLCAWSEGQGTGELFFGEGSRLTVL.

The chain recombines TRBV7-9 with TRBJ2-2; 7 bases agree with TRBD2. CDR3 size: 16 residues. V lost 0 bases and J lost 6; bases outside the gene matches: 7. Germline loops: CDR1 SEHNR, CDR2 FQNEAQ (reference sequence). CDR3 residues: CASSLAMQGGAGELFF. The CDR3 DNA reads TGTGCCAGCAGCTTAGCGATGCAGGGAGGGGCCGGGGAGCTGTTTTTT. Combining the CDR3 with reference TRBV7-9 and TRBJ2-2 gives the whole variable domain DTGVSQNPRHKITKRGQNVTFRCDPISEHNRLYWYRQTLGQGPEFLTYFQNEAQLEKSRLLSDRFSAERPKGSFSTLEIQRTEQGDSAMYLCASSLAMQGGAGELFFGEGSRLTVL.

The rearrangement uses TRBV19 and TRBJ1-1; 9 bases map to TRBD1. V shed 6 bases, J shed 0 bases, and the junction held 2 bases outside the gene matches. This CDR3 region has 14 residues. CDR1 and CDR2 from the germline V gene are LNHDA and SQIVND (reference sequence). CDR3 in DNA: TGTGCCAGTAGACAGGGGGCCCTGAACACTGAAGCTTTCTTT. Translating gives CASRQGALNTEAFF.

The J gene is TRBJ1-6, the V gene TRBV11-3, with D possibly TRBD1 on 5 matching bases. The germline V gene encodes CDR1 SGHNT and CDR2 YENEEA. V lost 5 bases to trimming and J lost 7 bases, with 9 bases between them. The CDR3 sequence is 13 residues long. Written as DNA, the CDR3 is TGTGCCAGCAGCCTCGACAGCAATTCACCCCTCCACTTT. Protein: CASSLDSNSPLHF.

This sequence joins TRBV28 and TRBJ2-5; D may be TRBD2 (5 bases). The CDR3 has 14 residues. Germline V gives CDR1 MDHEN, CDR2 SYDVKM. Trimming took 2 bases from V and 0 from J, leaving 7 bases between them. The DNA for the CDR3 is TGTGCCAGCAGTTTAGGAGGCTACCAAGAGACCCAGTACTTC. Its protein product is CASSLGGYQETQYF.